These 9 T cell receptor beta chains were all obtained from the same sample, sequenced in a study of cytomegalovirus exposure and HLA in healthy donors. This PCR relied on a set of 60 Vbeta primers and 13 Jbeta primers. This table comes from immunoSEQ multiplex PCR, and its TCRdb copy is limited to in-frame clones, with some not included. Found here are nearly 100,000 clones, roughly a tenth of them singletons; the top ten hold roughly 4.7%. Sequencing was done on a sample of PBMCs. The receptor source for this set is a man aged 45-65 years in good health and CMV-seropositive.

This sequence joins TRBV2 and TRBJ2-1; 9 nucleotides agree with TRBD1. The trim removed 4 bases at V and 8 bases at J, leaving 9 bases unmatched. The germline V gene encodes CDR1 SNHLY and CDR2 FYNNEI. This CDR3 comprises 15 residues. Here the CDR3 reads CASSGSGTGWDEQFF. In DNA, the CDR3 is TGTGCCAGCAGTGGGTCCGGGACAGGGTGGGATGAGCAGTTCTTC.

This clone was seen many times. This chain joins TRBV9 and TRBJ2-5, with 7 bases that match TRBD1. The CDR3 contains 15 residues. V lost 0 bases and J lost 5; bases outside the gene matches: 7. Germline V gene lookup returns CDR1 SGDLS and CDR2 YYNGEE. This CDR3 reads CASSVVGGGGETQYF. CDR3 sequence (DNA): TGTGCCAGCAGCGTAGTAGGGGGCGGCGGGGAGACCCAGTACTTC.

The chain employs TRBV5-1 and TRBJ1-1; 8 bases are shared with TRBD1. Germline loops: CDR1 SGHRS, CDR2 YFSETQ. There are 14 residues in the CDR3. V shed 3 bases and J 4 bases; nucleotides not matched to a gene: 5. In DNA, the CDR3 is TGCGCCAGCAGCTCCTATACAGGGGGCACTGAAGCTTTCTTT. It translates to CASSSYTGGTEAFF.

At least ten counts were recorded for this clone. The chain is built from TRBV29-1 and TRBJ2-1, with 10 bases identical to TRBD2. CDR1 SQVTM and CDR2 ANQGSEA come from the germline V gene. The CDR3 extends over 14 amino acids. V trimming: 4 bases; J trimming: 7 bases; junction bases outside the gene matches: 7. The CDR3 spells CSVVGLAGDNEQFF. DNA for the CDR3: TGCAGCGTTGTAGGGCTAGCGGGGGATAATGAGCAGTTCTTC.

CDR3 nucleotides: TGTGCCAGCAGTGTGACTAGCGGAGAAACCTACGAGCAGTACTTC. Protein sequence: CASSVTSGETYEQYF. The chain recombines TRBV6-5 with TRBJ2-7, with TRBD2 matching 9 bases. Trimming removed 5 bases from V and 2 bases from J; junction bases left unmatched: 7. This CDR3 has 15 residues. CDR1 and CDR2 (germline): MNHEY, SVGAGI.

The rearrangement joins TRBV4-1 to TRBJ1-2; D not certain. Germline lookup yields CDR1 MGHRA and CDR2 YSYEKL. This CDR3 has 13 residues. V was clipped by 4 bases and J by 7 bases, with 13 bases between them. The CDR3 DNA sequence: TGCGCCAGCAGCCTCGGGCGAGGGTCTGGCTACACCTTC. Translating gives CASSLGRGSGYTF.

The CDR3 loop reads CASSPGGGANYGYTF. Here the CDR3 DNA reads TGTGCCAGCAGCCCTGGAGGCGGCGCCAACTATGGCTACACCTTC. The chain recombines TRBV28 with TRBJ1-2, with unresolved D. Germline V gives CDR1 MDHEN, CDR2 SYDVKM. This CDR3 contains 15 residues. V lost 6 bases to trimming and J lost 2 bases, with 16 bases between them.

This clone was detected a few times. This chain links TRBV7-3 with TRBJ1-6; TRBD1 matches at 7 bases. V lost 4 bases to trimming and J lost 6 bases; unmatched junction nucleotides: 3. The germline gives CDR1 SGHTA, CDR2 FQGTGA. The CDR3 spans 14 residues. CDR3 loop: CASSSTGRNSPLHF. In DNA, the CDR3 is TGTGCCAGCAGCTCGACAGGGCGTAATTCACCCCTCCACTTT.

A few counts support this clone. This chain joins TRBV2 and TRBJ1-4; no reliable D call. CDR3 length equals 14 residues. Trimming cost V 6 bases and J 8 bases, with 16 bases left between them. Germline CDR1 reads SNHLY; CDR2 reads FYNNEI. In DNA, the CDR3 is TGTGCCAGCAGCCTTGGGCAGTCGTGGGAAAAACTGTTTTTT. It is translated as CASSLGQSWEKLFF.